These 22 T cell receptor beta chains originate from one sample sequenced in a study of regulatory T cells in long-lasting Graves disease. Building of the TCR beta libraries involved iRepertoire HTBI primers and Arm-PCR of CDR3 regions. TCRdb fed the multiplex PCR reads into MiXCR, producing one record per CDR3 protein. The data show around 500,000 distinct CDR3 sequences, with approximately 16% seen just once and around 25% held by the top ten. Time point of the sample: newly diagnosed GD, antithyroid drugs for less than 3 months. RNA from PBMCs was the source of the TCR library. This same sample was also part of a study on T cells in Graves' hyperthyroidism and ophthalmopathy.

Source: peripheral blood mononuclear cells (PBMCs), taken at new diagnosis, from a patient treated with antithyroid drugs. These receptors came from a woman between 40 and 65 years old with Graves disease.

Of note for this clonotype: A read error may account for a junction end that differs from germline. This chain joins TRBV5-1 and TRBJ1-1; D ambiguous. This CDR3 region has 14 residues. CDR1 is SGHRS, CDR2 YFSETQ, per germline. CDR3 sequence reads: CASRLDREYTEAFF. CDR3 nucleotide sequence: TGCGCCAGCAGGTTGGACCGGGAGTACACTGAAGCTTTCTTT.

This clonotype came up a few times. The gene calls are TRBV10-1 and TRBJ1-2; unclear D gene. Germline loops: CDR1 WNHNN, CDR2 SYGVQD (reference sequence). V lost 0 bases, J lost 8 bases, and 10 bases lay in between. The CDR3 is 13 amino acids. CDR3 sequence reads: CASSESGMWGYTF. DNA for the CDR3: TGCGCCAGCAGTGAGTCAGGAATGTGGGGCTACACCTTC.

The sample holds many counts of this clonotype. This CDR3 is CASTKTGTGDRKLFF. The CDR3 DNA is TGTGCCAGCACCAAGACGGGGACAGGGGATCGAAAACTGTTTTTT. The chain couples TRBV6-1 to TRBJ1-4; TRBD1 matches at 10 bases. Germline V gives CDR1 MNHNS, CDR2 SASEGT. This CDR3 region has 15 residues. The junction had 12 bases not matched to a gene; V was cut back by 7 bases and J by 10 bases.

This clonotype was counted a few times. The V call is TRBV6-2 or TRBV6-3, the J call TRBJ2-1; D may be TRBD1 or TRBD2 (5 bases each). The CDR3 covers 15 residues. Trimming pared 5 bases from V and 8 bases from J, leaving 19 bases between. The germline CDR1 and CDR2 sequences are MNHEY and SVGEGT. The CDR3, as DNA: TGTGCCAGCAGTCGCGTCCGGGGCCGACCGGATGAGCAGTTCTTC. Its translation is CASSRVRGRPDEQFF.

This clonotype was recorded many times. The chain recombines TRBV11-2 with TRBJ2-3; unclear D gene. The CDR3 loop spans 15 amino acids. Trimming took off 3 bases at V and 4 bases at J, with 14 bases between the two ends. Germline-derived CDR1 and CDR2 are SGHAT and FQNNGV. The CDR3 nucleotides read TGTGCCAGCAGCTTGGTCTCCGTGAGATCAGATACGCAGTATTTT. As protein: CASSLVSVRSDTQYF.

This clonotype has ten or more counts. The J gene is TRBJ1-5, the V gene TRBV2, with 7 bases identical to TRBD1. CDR1 is SNHLY, CDR2 FYNNEI, per germline. The CDR3 has 15 amino acids. J lost 1 base, V lost 4 bases, and 4 bases had no gene match. The CDR3 nucleotides are TGTGCCAGCAGTGGACAGGGATTAAGCAATCAGCCCCAGCATTTT. Translation gives CASSGQGLSNQPQHF.

This clonotype was seen more than once but under ten times. The V gene is TRBV5-1, the J gene TRBJ1-2; D not certain. CDR1 SGHRS and CDR2 YFSETQ come from the germline V gene. The CDR3 contains 14 residues. Trimming removed 0 bases from V and 2 bases from J, with 8 bases in between. CDR3 DNA: TGCGCCAGCAGCTTGGCCCTGACGAACTATGGCTACACCTTC. It encodes CASSLALTNYGYTF.

This clonotype has more than one count but fewer than ten. The V and J genes are TRBV12-3 or TRBV12-4 and TRBJ1-5, with D tentatively TRBD1 (6 bases). V was cut by 5 bases and J by 6 bases, with 17 bases left in between. The length of the CDR3 is 15 residues. The chain's CDR3 is CASSPGTHWAQPQHF. The CDR3 region has the DNA TGTGCCAGCAGTCCGGGGACACATTGGGCTCAGCCCCAGCATTTT.

A word on this clonotype: A much more abundant neighbour one base away suggests this may be a read error. The rearrangement links TRBV18 to TRBJ1-1, with TRBD1 as a possible D gene (6 bases). The CDR3 length is 18 residues. CDR1 and CDR2 from the germline V gene are KGHSH and LQKENI. V lost 3 bases and J lost 2, with 22 bases in between. CDR3 bases: TGTGCCAGCTCACCGGTAATGCCTTCCCGGGACACTAACACTGAAGCTTTCTTT. Its protein product is CASSPVMPSRDTNTEAFF.

At least ten counts were recorded for this clonotype. The chain joins TRBV12-3 or TRBV12-4 to TRBJ1-1; maybe TRBD1 (5 bases). V was shortened by 2 bases and J by 3 bases, with 10 bases between the two germline ends. The CDR3 length is 14 residues. The CDR3 coding sequence is TGTGCCAGCAGTTTACAGGGCCTCGACACTGAAGCTTTCTTT. Encoded protein: CASSLQGLDTEAFF.

J is TRBJ2-5 and V is TRBV28; 9 nucleotides match TRBD2. Germline assignment: CDR1 MDHEN and CDR2 SYDVKM. The CDR3 contains 17 residues. V shed 5 bases and J 1 base; nucleotides not matched to a gene: 11. CDR3 sequence: CASSLPGLAGSQETQYF. In nucleotides, the CDR3 is TGTGCCAGCAGTCTCCCCGGGCTAGCGGGGAGCCAAGAGACCCAGTACTTC. The complete variable domain, with remaining parts taken from reference TRBV28 and TRBJ2-5, reads DVKVTQSSRYLVKRTGEKVFLECVQDMDHENMFWYRQDPGLGLRLIYFSYDVKMKEKGDIPEGYSVSREKKERFSLILESASTNQTSMYLCASSLPGLAGSQETQYFGPGTRLLVL.

Concerning this clonotype: This sequence may be a read error, since a much larger clone differs from it by one base. The chain joins TRBV11-3 to TRBJ1-1; 7 nucleotides agree with TRBD1. This CDR3 has 16 amino acids. Losses at the gene ends were 5 bases for V and 1 base for J; bases not matched to a gene: 10. CDR1 is SGHNT and CDR2 is YENEEA in the germline V gene. The CDR3 reads CASSQRTGATNTEAFF. CDR3 coding DNA: TGTGCCAGCAGCCAGCGTACAGGGGCCACGAACACTGAAGCTTTCTTT.

V is TRBV18 and J is TRBJ1-1, with D uncertain. Germline V lookup: CDR1 KGHSH, CDR2 LQKENI. This CDR3 comprises 14 residues. Trimming left V 2 bases short and J 1 base short, with 8 bases between. This chain's CDR3 is CASSPGSGNTEAFF. CDR3 sequence (DNA): TGTGCCAGCTCACCAGGGAGTGGGAACACTGAAGCTTTCTTT.

This chain links TRBV5-1 with TRBJ1-2; D is unresolved. The germline CDR1 and CDR2 sequences are SGHRS and YFSETQ. This CDR3 has 13 amino acids. The V gene lost 5 bases and the J gene lost 4 bases, with 12 bases spanning the gap. This CDR3 reads CASRFSRTYGYTF. The CDR3 nucleotides read TGCGCCAGCAGGTTTTCACGGACCTATGGCTACACCTTC.

J is TRBJ2-3 and V is TRBV5-1; the D gene is possibly TRBD1 (8 bases). Trimming removed 4 bases at V and 1 base at J, with 16 bases between. This CDR3 spans 16 amino acids. Germline V CDR1 and CDR2: SGHRS, YFSETQ. In DNA form, the CDR3 reads TGCGCCAGCAGCCCGGGAGGACAGGGAGGCACAGATACGCAGTATTTT. It translates to CASSPGGQGGTDTQYF.

At least ten counts were recorded for this clonotype. A read error may account for a junction end that differs from germline. This chain uses TRBV3-1 with TRBJ2-7; no definite D call. Germline V CDR1 and CDR2: LGHDT, YNNKEL (reference sequence). The length of the CDR3 is 13 residues. The CDR3 DNA sequence: TGTGCCAACAGCCAACTCAGTAGCCACGAGCAGTACTTC. Its protein product is CANSQLSSHEQYF.

This clonotype was found a few times. The rearrangement links TRBV6-1 to TRBJ2-1, with 8 bases identical to TRBD2. The germline gives CDR1 MNHNS, CDR2 SASEGT. CDR3 size: 13 residues. The V segment lost 9 bases and the J segment 9 bases; nucleotides outside the gene matches: 10. CDR3 DNA: TGTGCCAGTACGTTGGCGGGGGGAGGTGAGCAGTTCTTC. As protein: CASTLAGGGEQFF.

This clonotype was picked up many times. The chain links TRBV28 to TRBJ2-1, with 13 bases that match TRBD2. Germline CDR1 MDHEN, CDR2 SYDVKM. The V segment lost 3 bases and the J segment 0 bases; nucleotides outside the gene matches: 2. The CDR3 sequence is 17 residues long. CDR3 sequence reads: CASSFWTSGGSYNEQFF. The CDR3 bases are TGTGCCAGCAGTTTCTGGACTAGCGGGGGCTCCTACAATGAGCAGTTCTTC.

This clonotype has just a few counts. The chain recombines TRBV27 with TRBJ1-5; D perhaps matches TRBD1 (6 bases). CDR1 and CDR2 (germline): MNHEY, SMNVEV (reference sequence). This CDR3 contains 13 residues. Deletions cut 11 bases from V and 4 bases from J, with 15 bases between. The CDR3 region is CARTRGGNQPQHF. The CDR3 DNA is TGTGCCCGCACCAGGGGAGGAAATCAGCCCCAGCATTTT.

Many counts were recorded for this clonotype. This chain connects TRBV29-1 to TRBJ1-2; weak D call: TRBD1 (6 bases). V gave up 4 bases and J gave up 4 bases, with 16 bases separating them. The CDR3 spans 14 residues. Germline values: CDR1 SQVTM, CDR2 ANQGSEA. The CDR3 sequence is CSVVEPDRPYGYTF. The CDR3 coding sequence is TGCAGCGTTGTGGAGCCAGACAGGCCCTATGGCTACACCTTC.

The rearrangement joins TRBV5-8 to TRBJ1-1; TRBD1 is a possible D gene (6 bases). The CDR3 has 16 residues. Germline-derived CDR1 and CDR2 are SGHTS and YDEGEE. V was clipped by 0 bases and J by 0 bases, with 12 bases between them. CDR3 in amino acids: CASSLEGVRMNTEAFF. The CDR3 coding sequence is TGTGCCAGCAGCTTGGAGGGGGTAAGGATGAACACTGAAGCTTTCTTT.

This clonotype occurred a few times. The chain is built from TRBV20-1 and TRBJ2-4; the D gene could be TRBD1 or TRBD2 (5 bases each). The CDR3 has 15 amino acids. V was trimmed by 5 bases and J by 1 base, leaving 15 bases between them. In germline, CDR1 is DFQATT, CDR2 SNEGSKA (reference sequence). CDR3 loop: CSAGDPSDAKNIQYF. CDR3 coding DNA: TGCAGTGCTGGGGACCCCTCGGACGCCAAAAACATTCAGTACTTC.